A selection of T cell receptor beta chains follows, all from one sample in a study of T cells in Graves' hyperthyroidism and ophthalmopathy. TCRdb recomputed calls from the multiplex PCR reads with MiXCR, one row per CDR3 protein. The table lists around 800,000 distinct CDR3 sequences, approximately 40% of them singletons. Specimen: blood. The receptors here all came from a man aged 18 to 30 with Graves' hyperthyroidism. Both conserved end residues are part of each CDR3. The D gene is left open where the match is weak. Not all rows give a size; the values are once, few, many and, for expanded clones, a class.

CDR3 DNA,CDR3 protein,D gene,V gene,J gene,clone size
TGCAGCGCACTCCTTAGCGGGAGCTCCTACGAGCAGTACTTC,CSALLSGSSYEQYF,TRBD2,TRBV20-1,TRBJ2-7,few
TGTGCCAGCAGCCAAGACGCGTGGGCCGGGGAGCAGTACTTC,CASSQDAWAGEQYF,NA,TRBV19,TRBJ2-7,NA
TGTGCCAGCAGTGAAGAGACAGGGGGCGGTTCACCCCTCCACTTT,CASSEETGGGSPLHF,TRBD1,TRBV10-3,TRBJ1-6,many
TGTGCCAGCAGCCAAGGCTATGAAAAACTGTTTTTT,CASSQGYEKLFF,NA,TRBV14,TRBJ1-4,many
TGTGCCAGCAGCCCCAGCGGCTATGGCTACACCTTC,CASSPSGYGYTF,NA,TRBV7-2,TRBJ1-2,few
TGTGCCAGCAGCTTAGATATACAGCAAGAGACCCAGTACTTC,CASSLDIQQETQYF,NA,TRBV7-9,TRBJ2-5,few
TGTGCCAGCAGTCATACGACAGGGCGGACTGAAGCTTTCTTT,CASSHTTGRTEAFF,TRBD1,TRBV12-3/TRBV12-4,TRBJ1-1,few
TGTGCCAGCAGCCCCTTGGGACAGGGGTACGACTACACCTTC,CASSPLGQGYDYTF,TRBD1,TRBV9,TRBJ1-2,NA
TGTGCCAGCAGCCAAGAATTTGGTGGGGAAGCTTTCTTT,CASSQEFGGEAFF,NA,TRBV7-9,TRBJ1-1,NA
TGTGCCACCGAATCCGTAACAGGAATTTTAAGGGGGACCCAGTACTTC,CATESVTGILRGTQYF,NA,TRBV7-8,TRBJ2-5,NA
TGTGCCAGCAGCCAAGACCCGGGACAGGGGGCCGACGAGCAGTACTTC,CASSQDPGQGADEQYF,TRBD1,TRBV4-1,TRBJ2-7,few
TGTGCCAGCAGCCTCGTTTTGGAAGTAACTGAAGCTTTCTTT,CASSLVLEVTEAFF,NA,TRBV7-9,TRBJ1-1,few
TGTGCCAGCAGCTTCTCGGGGGAAGTAGAGACCCAGTACTTC,CASSFSGEVETQYF,NA,TRBV7-9,TRBJ2-5,many
TGCAGCGTTGACCTCGGAACAGGGTCCTACGAGCAGTACTTC,CSVDLGTGSYEQYF,NA,TRBV29-1,TRBJ2-7,NA
TGTACCAGCAGCTTTGTCGGCCCAGAGACCCAGTACTTC,CTSSFVGPETQYF,NA,TRBV7-9,TRBJ2-5,NA
TGTGCCATCCGACCGACAGGGCGCACCGGGGAGCTGTTTTTT,CAIRPTGRTGELFF,TRBD1,TRBV10-3,TRBJ2-2,NA
TGTGCCAGCAGCTTCCGGTACAATCAGCCCCAGCATTTT,CASSFRYNQPQHF,NA,TRBV3-1,TRBJ1-5,NA
TGTGCCAGCAGCTTACTCCCAGGGTTTCAGGAAAAACTGTTTTTT,CASSLLPGFQEKLFF,NA,TRBV7-9,TRBJ1-4,NA
TGTGCCAGCAGCTTAGTAGTTTCAGAAAAACTGTTTTTT,CASSLVVSEKLFF,NA,TRBV7-2,TRBJ1-4,few
TGTGCCAGCAGCTTAGGGGGCCGCTCCTACGAACAGTGCTTC,CASSLGGRSYEQCF,NA,TRBV13,TRBJ2-7,NA
TGTGCCAGCAGCGGGGGGAGCACAGATACGCAGTATTTT,CASSGGSTDTQYF,NA,TRBV7-6,TRBJ2-3,NA
TGCAGTGCTAGAGGACAGGGGGGTCTCTACGAGCAGTACTTC,CSARGQGGLYEQYF,TRBD1,TRBV20-1,TRBJ2-7,few
TGTGCCAGCAGCTTAACGGGGCCCCAAGAGACCCAGTACTTC,CASSLTGPQETQYF,NA,TRBV11-2,TRBJ2-5,NA
TGTGCCAGCAGCAAGGACAGGAAAGAGACCCAGTACTTC,CASSKDRKETQYF,TRBD1,TRBV12-3/TRBV12-4,TRBJ2-5,few
TGTGCCAGCTTACCCACCGGGACAGGGTGGGCTAATGAAAAACTGTTTTTT,CASLPTGTGWANEKLFF,TRBD1,TRBV11-2,TRBJ1-4,NA
TGTGCCGTAGGTTCCATAGGGTACGAGCAGTACTTC,CAVGSIGYEQYF,NA,TRBV12-3/TRBV12-4,TRBJ2-7,few
TGTGCCAGCATAGTTCGGAGCGGCTATAATTCACCCCTCCACTTT,CASIVRSGYNSPLHF,NA,TRBV2,TRBJ1-6,many
TGTGCCAGCAGTTTGGGGTACTACACCTCCTTC,CASSLGYYTSF,NA,TRBV12-3/TRBV12-4,TRBJ2-5,NA
TGTGCCACCAGCAAAGCTAGCGGGCCTACCTACGAGCAGTACTTC,CATSKASGPTYEQYF,TRBD2,TRBV15,TRBJ2-7,few
TGTGCCAGCAGTGGGGCATTTAGCAATCAGCCCCAGCATTTT,CASSGAFSNQPQHF,NA,TRBV25-1,TRBJ1-5,many
TGTGCCAGCAGCTTCAATGGGGGCGCGAACACCGGGGAGCTGTTTTTT,CASSFNGGANTGELFF,NA,TRBV7-3,TRBJ2-2,NA
TGTGCCAGCAGTGTGCCCGAGGACGAGCAGTACTTC,CASSVPEDEQYF,NA,TRBV2,TRBJ2-7,many
TGTGCCAGTAGTATCCCGGGACAGGGTCCTCTAGAGACCCAGTACTTC,CASSIPGQGPLETQYF,TRBD1,TRBV19,TRBJ2-5,NA
TGTGCCAGTAGTATGACCAGACTAGCGGGAGGGTCGGGGGAGCTGTTTTTT,CASSMTRLAGGSGELFF,TRBD2,TRBV19,TRBJ2-2,few
TGTGCCAGCAGCTTATGGTTCCTAGCTTACGAGCAGTACTTC,CASSLWFLAYEQYF,NA,TRBV7-8,TRBJ2-7,once
TGCAGTGCTAGAGCGGCAGGAGCCTATGGCTACACCTTC,CSARAAGAYGYTF,NA,TRBV20-1,TRBJ1-2,many
TGCAGCGTAACCGGGACAGGGATCGCCGGGGAGCTGTTTTTT,CSVTGTGIAGELFF,TRBD1,TRBV29-1,TRBJ2-2,many
TGTGCCAGCAGTTACTCGTATGGGCAGTCGCCCTACGAGCAGTACTTC,CASSYSYGQSPYEQYF,NA,TRBV7-3,TRBJ2-7,NA
TGTGCCAGCAGCTCGAGAGGAACCCTTGACGAGCAGTACTTC,CASSSRGTLDEQYF,NA,TRBV7-2,TRBJ2-7,NA
TGTGCCAGCAGCATCCGGACGGGGCCTGGGGCCAACGTCCTGACTTTC,CASSIRTGPGANVLTF,NA,TRBV9,TRBJ2-6,few
TGCAGTGCTAGTCACCAAGAGACCCAGTACTTC,CSASHQETQYF,NA,TRBV20-1,TRBJ2-5,many
TGTGCCAGCAGTGCCTCAGGGGGCGGCTCCTACGAGCAGTACTTC,CASSASGGGSYEQYF,TRBD1,TRBV2,TRBJ2-7,few
TGTGCCAGCAGCCCCTATGTAGGCTCCTATAATTCACCCCTCCACTTT,CASSPYVGSYNSPLHF,NA,TRBV3-1,TRBJ1-6,NA
TGTGCCAGCAGTTACTCGAAGGTAACTGAAGATTTCTTT,CASSYSKVTEDFF,NA,TRBV6-5,TRBJ1-1,once
TGTGCCAGCAGTGAACGAGACCCTAACTATGGCTACACCTTC,CASSERDPNYGYTF,NA,TRBV2,TRBJ1-2,many
TGTGCCAGCAGTGCACAGGGGGGTTTTGGCTATGGCTACACCTTC,CASSAQGGFGYGYTF,TRBD1,TRBV24-1,TRBJ1-2,few
TGTGCCAGCAGCAATTCGGACGGTAACTATGGCTACACCTTC,CASSNSDGNYGYTF,NA,TRBV7-9,TRBJ1-2,few
TGTGCCAGCAGCGCCCGGGGACCCGCAGATACGCAGTATTTT,CASSARGPADTQYF,NA,TRBV7-9,TRBJ2-3,NA